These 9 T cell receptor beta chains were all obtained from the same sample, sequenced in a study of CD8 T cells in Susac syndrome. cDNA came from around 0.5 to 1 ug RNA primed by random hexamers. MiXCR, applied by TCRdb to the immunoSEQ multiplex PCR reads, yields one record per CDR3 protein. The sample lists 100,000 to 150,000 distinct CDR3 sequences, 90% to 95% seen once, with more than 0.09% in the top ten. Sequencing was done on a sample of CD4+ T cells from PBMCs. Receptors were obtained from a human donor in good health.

CDR3 DNA: TGCGCCTGCCGCCGGGGGGCTAGCGTCGACGAGCAGTACTTC. This sequence encodes CACRRGASVDEQYF. The chain carries TRBV5-1 and TRBJ2-7; D is possibly TRBD2 (7 bases). The CDR3 has 14 residues. Trimming left V 10 bases short and J 5 bases short, with 22 bases between. Germline CDR1 and CDR2: SGHRS and YFSETQ.

The CDR3 DNA sequence: TGTGCCAGCAGCTTAGCGTTGGAGACCCAGTACTTC. It codes for CASSLALETQYF. This sequence joins TRBV7-6 and TRBJ2-5; D ambiguous. The CDR3 runs 12 residues. V was clipped by 0 bases and J by 5 bases, with 4 bases between them. Germline V gene data show CDR1 as SGHVS and CDR2 as FNYEAQ.

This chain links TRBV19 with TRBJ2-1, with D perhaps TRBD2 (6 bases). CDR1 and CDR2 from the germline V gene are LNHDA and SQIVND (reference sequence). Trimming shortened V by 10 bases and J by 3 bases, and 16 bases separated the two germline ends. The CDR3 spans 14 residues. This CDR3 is CATASTSFYNEQFF. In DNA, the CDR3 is TGTGCCACCGCGAGCACTAGCTTCTACAATGAGCAGTTCTTC.

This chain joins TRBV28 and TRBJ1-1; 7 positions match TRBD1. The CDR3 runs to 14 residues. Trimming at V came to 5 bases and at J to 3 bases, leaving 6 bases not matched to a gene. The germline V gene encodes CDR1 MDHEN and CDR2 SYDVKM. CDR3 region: CASSVTGRDTEAFF. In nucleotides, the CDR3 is TGTGCCAGCAGTGTGACAGGGAGGGACACTGAAGCTTTCTTT.

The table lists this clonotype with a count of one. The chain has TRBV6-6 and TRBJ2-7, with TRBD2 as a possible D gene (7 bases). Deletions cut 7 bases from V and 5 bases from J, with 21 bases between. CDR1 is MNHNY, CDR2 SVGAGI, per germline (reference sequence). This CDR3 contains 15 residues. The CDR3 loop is CASTPRGGRGDEQYF. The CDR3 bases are TGTGCCAGCACCCCCCGGGGAGGGAGGGGGGACGAGCAGTACTTC.

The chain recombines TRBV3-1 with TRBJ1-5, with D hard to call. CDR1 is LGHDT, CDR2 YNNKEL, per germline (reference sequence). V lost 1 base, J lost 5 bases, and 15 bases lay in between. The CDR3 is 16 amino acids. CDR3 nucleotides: TGTGCCAGCAGCCAAGGCTCTGTCCCCCTGCATCAGCCCCAGCATTTT. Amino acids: CASSQGSVPLHQPQHF.

The CDR3 DNA reads as TGTGCCAGCAGTTTATCGATACTGGGAGAACAGCCCCAGCATTTT. It specifies CASSLSILGEQPQHF. The V call is TRBV27, the J call TRBJ1-5; no firm D call. CDR3 length: 15 residues. In germline, CDR1 is MNHEY, CDR2 SMNVEV (reference sequence). V was cut by 0 bases and J by 7 bases, with 13 bases left in between.

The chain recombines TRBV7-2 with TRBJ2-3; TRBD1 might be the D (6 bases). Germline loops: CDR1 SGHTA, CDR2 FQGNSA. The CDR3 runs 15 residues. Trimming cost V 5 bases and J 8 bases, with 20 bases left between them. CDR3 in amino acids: CASSPDRSVGGTQYF. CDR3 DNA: TGTGCCAGCAGCCCCGACAGGTCCGTGGGTGGTACGCAGTATTTT.

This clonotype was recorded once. CDR3 bases: TGTGCCAGCAGCGCTACTAGCGTTCCCTACGAGCAGTACTTC. Protein sequence: CASSATSVPYEQYF. The rearrangement uses TRBV7-8 and TRBJ2-7; 7 bases are shared with TRBD2. The length of the CDR3 is 14 residues. Germline CDR1 is SGHVS and CDR2 is FQNEAQ. Trimming took 5 bases from V and 2 from J; bases not matched to a gene: 6.